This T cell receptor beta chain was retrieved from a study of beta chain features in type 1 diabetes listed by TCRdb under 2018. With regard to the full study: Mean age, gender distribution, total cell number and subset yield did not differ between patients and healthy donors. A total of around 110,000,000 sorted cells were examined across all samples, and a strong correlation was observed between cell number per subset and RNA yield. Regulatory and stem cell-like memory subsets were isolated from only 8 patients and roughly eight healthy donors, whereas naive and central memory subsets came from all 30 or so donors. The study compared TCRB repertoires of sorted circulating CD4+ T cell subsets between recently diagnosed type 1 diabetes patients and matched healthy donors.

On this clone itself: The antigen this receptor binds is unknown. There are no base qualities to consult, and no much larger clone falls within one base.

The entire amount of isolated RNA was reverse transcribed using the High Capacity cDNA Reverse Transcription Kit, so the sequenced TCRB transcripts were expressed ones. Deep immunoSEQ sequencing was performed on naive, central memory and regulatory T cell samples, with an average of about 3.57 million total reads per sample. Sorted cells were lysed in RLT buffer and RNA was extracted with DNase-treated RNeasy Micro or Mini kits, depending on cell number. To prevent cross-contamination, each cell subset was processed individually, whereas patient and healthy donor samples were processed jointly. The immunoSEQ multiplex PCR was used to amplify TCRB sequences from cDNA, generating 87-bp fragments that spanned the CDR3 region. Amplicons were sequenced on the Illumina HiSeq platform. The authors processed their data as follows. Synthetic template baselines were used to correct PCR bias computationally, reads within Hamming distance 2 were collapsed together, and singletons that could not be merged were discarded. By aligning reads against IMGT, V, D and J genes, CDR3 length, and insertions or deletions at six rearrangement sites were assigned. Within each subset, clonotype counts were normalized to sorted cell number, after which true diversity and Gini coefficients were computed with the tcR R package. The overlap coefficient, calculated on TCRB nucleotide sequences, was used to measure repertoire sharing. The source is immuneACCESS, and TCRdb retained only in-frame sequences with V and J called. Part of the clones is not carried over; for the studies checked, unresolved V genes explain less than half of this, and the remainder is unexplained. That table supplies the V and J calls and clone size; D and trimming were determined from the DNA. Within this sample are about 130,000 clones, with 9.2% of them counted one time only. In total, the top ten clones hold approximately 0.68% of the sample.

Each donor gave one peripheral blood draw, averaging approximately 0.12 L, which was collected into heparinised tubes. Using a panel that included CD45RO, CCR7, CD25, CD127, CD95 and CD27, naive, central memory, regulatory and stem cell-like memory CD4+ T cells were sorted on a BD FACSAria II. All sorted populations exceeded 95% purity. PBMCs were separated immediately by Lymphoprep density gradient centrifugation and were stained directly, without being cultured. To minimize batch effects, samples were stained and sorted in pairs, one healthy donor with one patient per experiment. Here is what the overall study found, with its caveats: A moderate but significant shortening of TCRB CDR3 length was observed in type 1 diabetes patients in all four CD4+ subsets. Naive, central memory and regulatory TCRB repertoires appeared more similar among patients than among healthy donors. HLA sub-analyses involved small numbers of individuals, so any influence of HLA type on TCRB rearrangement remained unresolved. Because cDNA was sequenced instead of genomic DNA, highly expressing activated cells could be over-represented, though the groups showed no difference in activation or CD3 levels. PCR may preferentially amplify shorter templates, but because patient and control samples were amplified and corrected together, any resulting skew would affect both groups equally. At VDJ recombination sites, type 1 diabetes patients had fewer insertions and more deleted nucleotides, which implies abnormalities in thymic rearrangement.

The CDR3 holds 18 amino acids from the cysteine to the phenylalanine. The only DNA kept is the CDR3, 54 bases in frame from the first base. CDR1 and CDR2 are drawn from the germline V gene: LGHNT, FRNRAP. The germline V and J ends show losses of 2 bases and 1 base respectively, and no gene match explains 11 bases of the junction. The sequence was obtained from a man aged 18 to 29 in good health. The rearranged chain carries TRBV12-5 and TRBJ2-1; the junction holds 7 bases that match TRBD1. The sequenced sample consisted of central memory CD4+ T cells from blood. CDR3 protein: CASGLSGQLARSYNEQFF. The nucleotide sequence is TGTGCTAGTGGTTTGTCGGGACAGCTAGCACGATCCTACAATGAGCAGTTCTTC.